A single sample is the source of the 26 T cell receptor beta chains below, sequenced in a study of OX40 agonist ivuxolimab in advanced cancers. Measured with immunoSEQ multiplex PCR; TCRdb has only the in-frame clones, and not every one. The sample holds around 140,000 clones, 90% seen once. The sequences come from CD4+ or CD8+ T cells sorted from blood, collected in a trial of the OX40 agonist ivuxolimab. The receptors were sampled from an adult with an advanced solid tumor such as melanoma, head and neck, liver or kidney cancer.

CDR3 in DNA: TGTGCCAGCAGCTGGGAACTAGCGGGAGTGGACGAGCAGTACTTC. It codes for CASSWELAGVDEQYF. The chain links TRBV7-9 to TRBJ2-7, with 11 bases lining up with TRBD2. CDR3 length equals 15 residues. Trimming removed 4 bases from V and 5 bases from J; junction bases left unmatched: 7. Germline V gives CDR1 SEHNR, CDR2 FQNEAQ (reference sequence).

The chain combines TRBV5-1 with TRBJ2-5; D unclear. The CDR3 is made up of 12 amino acids. The V and J ends lost 2 bases and 2 bases respectively, with 4 bases between them. Germline V gene sequence: CDR1 SGHRS, CDR2 YFSETQ. CDR3 DNA sequence: TGCGCCAGCAGCTTCGGTCAAGAGACCCAGTACTTC. Translation gives CASSFGQETQYF.

This clone was observed a handful of times. The chain employs TRBV5-1 and TRBJ2-2; D remains unclear. CDR3 length: 12 amino acids. Germline-derived CDR1 and CDR2 are SGHRS and YFSETQ. Trimming cost V 4 bases and J 5 bases, with 6 bases left between them. In DNA, the CDR3 is TGCGCCAGCAGCCTAATGACCGGGGAGCTGTTTTTT. Protein product: CASSLMTGELFF.

This clone was detected once. The chain combines TRBV6-1 with TRBJ2-2; D possibly uses TRBD1 or TRBD2 (6 bases each). CDR1 and CDR2 (germline): MNHNS, SASEGT. V shed 4 bases and J shed 1 base, with 16 bases lying between them. The CDR3 runs 17 residues. CDR3 DNA: TGTGCCAGCAGTGTCCGGGGGCCCATGGGGAACACCGGGGAGCTGTTTTTT. It codes for CASSVRGPMGNTGELFF.

The CDR3 here is CASSLGFSGDTGELFF. In DNA form, the CDR3 reads TGTGCCAGCAGCTTAGGGTTTTCAGGGGACACCGGGGAGCTGTTTTTT. This rearrangement joins TRBV7-9 to TRBJ2-2; tentatively, D is TRBD1 (6 bases). CDR1 and CDR2 (germline): SEHNR, FQNEAQ (reference sequence). This CDR3 comprises 16 residues. The V end was cut by 1 base, the J end by 3 bases, with 12 bases between. The variable domain in full, completed from reference TRBV7-9 and TRBJ2-2, reads DTGVSQNPRHKITKRGQNVTFRCDPISEHNRLYWYRQTLGQGPEFLTYFQNEAQLEKSRLLSDRFSAERPKGSFSTLEIQRTEQGDSAMYLCASSLGFSGDTGELFFGEGSRLTVL.

The J gene is TRBJ2-3, the V gene TRBV4-3, with 9 bases identical to TRBD2. V shed 3 bases and J 2 bases; nucleotides not matched to a gene: 6. CDR1 and CDR2 from the germline V gene are LGHNA and YSLEER. The CDR3 sequence is 16 residues long. The CDR3 DNA reads as TGCGCCAGCAGCCACGTACTAGCGGGCTCCACAGATACGCAGTATTTT. It yields the protein CASSHVLAGSTDTQYF.

The CDR3 spells CASRGQAYEQYF. In nucleotides, the CDR3 is TGTGCCAGCCGGGGACAGGCCTACGAGCAGTACTTC. This sequence joins TRBV2 and TRBJ2-7; 8 nucleotides align to TRBD1. The V gene's germline CDR1 is SNHLY and CDR2 FYNNEI. After removal of 8 bases from V and 2 bases from J, the junction contained 2 bases not matched to a gene. The CDR3 consists of 12 residues.

The chain links TRBV11-2 to TRBJ1-4, with D possibly TRBD1 on 5 matching bases. V lost 6 bases and J lost 8, with 28 bases in between. This CDR3 contains 18 residues. Per the germline V gene, CDR1 is SGHAT and CDR2 is FQNNGV. The CDR3 loop is CASSQKGTLPEAREKLFF. CDR3 nucleotides: TGTGCCAGCAGTCAGAAAGGGACCCTACCCGAAGCCCGCGAAAAACTGTTTTTT.

The V call is TRBV28, the J call TRBJ1-1, with TRBD1 matching 8 bases. The germline V gene encodes CDR1 MDHEN and CDR2 SYDVKM. Losses at the gene ends were 6 bases for V and 4 bases for J; bases not matched to a gene: 7. The CDR3 totals 14 residues. The CDR3 protein is CASRTGQGGTEAFF. CDR3 in DNA: TGTGCCAGCAGGACCGGACAGGGTGGCACTGAAGCTTTCTTT.

The J gene is TRBJ2-7, the V gene TRBV7-2; TRBD1 matches at 10 bases. Unmatched junction bases numbered 8, after V lost 5 bases and J lost 7 bases. The CDR3 is 14 amino acids. Germline loops: CDR1 SGHTA, CDR2 FQGNSA. The CDR3 spells CASSPGTGVREQYF. CDR3 sequence (DNA): TGTGCCAGCAGCCCCGGGACAGGGGTTCGGGAGCAGTACTTC.

The V call is TRBV9, the J call TRBJ2-3, with 9 bases lining up with TRBD2. CDR1 and CDR2 (germline): SGDLS, YYNGEE. V gave up 0 bases and J gave up 6 bases; unmatched junction bases: 11. The CDR3 runs to 17 residues. CDR3 sequence: CASSVVPREGLKDTQYF. For the CDR3, the DNA is TGTGCCAGCAGCGTAGTTCCGCGGGAGGGCCTCAAGGATACGCAGTATTTT.

This rearrangement joins TRBV9 to TRBJ2-5; a weak D match, TRBD1 (6 bases). V lost 0 bases, J lost 2 bases, and 11 bases lay in between. From germline, CDR1 is SGDLS and CDR2 YYNGEE. This CDR3 contains 15 residues. The CDR3 DNA reads TGTGCCAGCAGCGTAGACGGGACAAGTCAAGAGACCCAGTACTTC. Translated, it gives CASSVDGTSQETQYF.

The chain employs TRBV7-3 and TRBJ2-1, with D perhaps being TRBD1 or TRBD2 (5 bases each). Germline assignment: CDR1 SGHTA and CDR2 FQGTGA. This CDR3 is built from 15 residues. Between the trimmed V and J ends, which lost 5 bases and 7 bases, there was a span of 18 bases. The CDR3 DNA is TGTGCCAGCAGCCAAGGGACGGGTTGGGGGAATGAGCAGTTCTTC. Protein sequence: CASSQGTGWGNEQFF. Full variable domain (remainder filled in from reference TRBV7-3 and TRBJ2-1): GAGVSQTPSNKVTEKGKYVELRCDPISGHTALYWYRQSLGQGPEFLIYFQGTGAADDSGLPNDRFFAVRPEGSVSTLKIQRTERGDSAVYLCASSQGTGWGNEQFFGPGTRLTVL.

CDR3 in amino acids: CASSNPADEQFF. The CDR3 DNA reads TGTGCCAGTAGTAACCCTGCGGATGAGCAGTTCTTC. The rearrangement links TRBV19 to TRBJ2-1; D unresolved. CDR3 size: 12 residues. The germline gives CDR1 LNHDA, CDR2 SQIVND (reference sequence). V lost 4 bases and J 8 bases, leaving 9 bases between the germline ends.

The V and J genes are TRBV6-1 and TRBJ2-1; the D gene is possibly TRBD2 (6 bases). Trimming stripped 5 bases from V and 4 bases from J, with 12 bases between. This CDR3 is built from 14 residues. In germline, CDR1 is MNHNS, CDR2 SASEGT. CDR3 DNA sequence: TGTGCCAGCAGTTTTAGCGGAACTTACAATGAGCAGTTCTTC. Protein sequence: CASSFSGTYNEQFF.

This chain joins TRBV11-2 and TRBJ1-5; D might be TRBD1 (5 bases). CDR1 is SGHAT, CDR2 FQNNGV, per germline. The CDR3 is made up of 13 amino acids. V was trimmed by 2 bases and J by 14 bases, leaving 16 bases between them. The DNA of the CDR3 is TGTGCCAGCAGCTTATCCCCCAGGGATCCAAAGCATTTT. Protein product: CASSLSPRDPKHF.

This clone has a single count. The chain joins TRBV28 to TRBJ2-1; possible D gene TRBD2, 6 bases. The CDR3 is 13 residues long. V lost 1 base, J lost 15 bases, and 16 bases lay in between. From germline, CDR1 is MDHEN and CDR2 SYDVKM. CDR3 in amino acids: CASSLSAGRGWFF. CDR3 DNA sequence: TGTGCCAGCAGTTTATCGGCGGGCCGGGGGTGGTTCTTC.

The chain carries TRBV5-8 and TRBJ1-5, with D maybe TRBD1 (6 bases). Trimming pared 4 bases from V and 0 bases from J, leaving 20 bases between. Germline-derived CDR1 and CDR2 are SGHTS and YDEGEE. The CDR3 covers 18 residues. Here the CDR3 DNA reads TGTGCCAGCAGCGGGGGGCCCGCCTCAGGGGTTAGCAATCAGCCCCAGCATTTT. Translation: CASSGGPASGVSNQPQHF.

The rearrangement links TRBV20-1 to TRBJ2-7; D is undetermined. Germline V gene data show CDR1 as DFQATT and CDR2 as SNEGSKA (reference sequence). V was cut by 1 base and J by 3 bases, with 4 bases left in between. The CDR3 is made up of 11 amino acids. DNA for the CDR3: TGCAGTGCTAGAGGGATCTACGAGCAGTACTTC. Translated: CSARGIYEQYF.

The chain's CDR3 is CATSWASGTGEQYF. CDR3 DNA sequence: TGTGCCACCAGCTGGGCTAGCGGGACTGGCGAGCAGTACTTC. The chain carries TRBV15 and TRBJ2-7; 9 bases line up with TRBD2. J lost 6 bases, V lost 5 bases, and 8 bases had no gene match. Germline V CDR1 and CDR2: LNHNV, YYDKDF (reference sequence). This CDR3 has 14 amino acids. The whole variable domain, filled in from reference TRBV15 and TRBJ2-7, reads DAMVIQNPRYQVTQFGKPVTLSCSQTLNHNVMYWYQQKSSQAPKLLFHYYDKDFNNEADTPDNFQSRRPNTSFCFLDIRSPGLGDTAMYLCATSWASGTGEQYFGPGTRLTVT.

The CDR3: CASSSGQDLMNTEAFF. The CDR3 DNA reads TGCGCCAGCAGCAGCGGACAGGATCTAATGAACACTGAAGCTTTCTTT. This sequence joins TRBV5-1 and TRBJ1-1, with TRBD1 matching over 7 bases. With V trimmed by 4 bases and J by 0 bases, 9 bases remained unmatched. Per germline, CDR1 SGHRS and CDR2 YFSETQ. CDR3 size: 16 residues. Full variable domain (missing parts from reference TRBV5-1 and TRBJ1-1): KAGVTQTPRYLIKTRGQQVTLSCSPISGHRSVSWYQQTPGQGLQFLFEYFSETQRNKGNFPGRFSGRQFSNSRSEMNVSTLELGDSALYLCASSSGQDLMNTEAFFGQGTRLTVV.

This chain joins TRBV4-2 and TRBJ2-3; possibly TRBD2 for D (6 bases). CDR1 is LGHNA and CDR2 is YNFKEQ in the germline V gene. This CDR3 is 19 amino acids long. Trimming shortened V by 0 bases and J by 2 bases, and 21 bases separated the two germline ends. Here the CDR3 reads CASSQDRRGLGRNTDTQYF. CDR3 nucleotides: TGTGCCAGCAGCCAAGATCGGAGGGGATTGGGGCGGAACACAGATACGCAGTATTTT.

The chain carries TRBV6-1 and TRBJ2-7; 7 bases agree with TRBD1. The CDR3 spans 13 residues. The germline V gene encodes CDR1 MNHNS and CDR2 SASEGT. The J segment lost 2 bases and the V segment lost 7 bases, leaving 5 bases of the junction unmatched. The DNA of the CDR3 is TGTGCCAGCAACAGGGACAGTACCTACGAGCAGTACTTC. Amino acid sequence: CASNRDSTYEQYF.

The chain carries TRBV13 and TRBJ2-1; perhaps TRBD2 as D (6 bases). The CDR3 spans 15 residues. Germline CDR1 and CDR2: PRHDT and FYEKMQ (reference sequence). Trimming left V 4 bases short and J 1 base short, with 11 bases between. The CDR3 nucleotides are TGTGCCAGCAGCTATAGCGGAACTTCCTACAATGAGCAGTTCTTC. This translates into CASSYSGTSYNEQFF.

The chain links TRBV19 to TRBJ1-5; no definite D call. The CDR3 runs 13 residues. Between the trimmed V and J ends, which lost 4 bases and 4 bases, there was a span of 8 bases. The germline CDR1 and CDR2 sequences are LNHDA and SQIVND (reference sequence). CDR3 bases: TGTGCCAGTAGTAGACGGGAAAATCAGCCCCAGCATTTT. This encodes CASSRRENQPQHF.

The gene calls are TRBV18 and TRBJ2-7, with a weak D call TRBD1 (5 bases). V lost 3 bases to trimming and J lost 5 bases, with 11 bases between them. The CDR3 contains 13 residues. Germline assignment: CDR1 KGHSH and CDR2 LQKENI. CDR3 DNA sequence: TGTGCCAGCTCACCTGGGCAGGGTGACGAGCAGTACTTC. It specifies CASSPGQGDEQYF.